The clone carrying this T cell receptor beta chain was seen repeatedly, ten times or more. Its antigen is as yet unknown. This entry belongs to a study of molecular identifiers for immune sequencing clone quantification. TCRdb independently ran MiXCR on the PCR reads; one entry per CDR3 protein. This table holds 300,000 to 400,000 distinct CDR3 sequences, about 21% found once. V shed 1 base and J shed 5 bases, with 8 bases lying between them. Germline CDR1 SGHTA, CDR2 FQGTGA. This CDR3 is built from 13 residues. Regarding the study as a whole: Amid over 900,000 naive cells, spiked Jurkat TCR RNA from one cell was reportedly still detectable.

Sequenced input: naive CD8+ T cells from blood, with Jurkat cell RNA spiked in. Described subset: FACS-sorted CD8+CD4-CCR7+CD45RA+ naive T cells. This chain links TRBV7-3 with TRBJ1-1; no clear D gene. This TCR was recovered from a human donor in good health. Some libraries in this study had Jurkat cell RNA spiked in. In DNA, the CDR3 is TGTGCCAGCAGCTTAAACTTGAGGACTGAAGCTTTCTTT. Encoded protein: CASSLNLRTEAFF.